This section outlines one T cell receptor (beta chain) sequence together with its context. Ten or more counts support this clonotype. It lacks a known antigen. Base qualities were left out, and no much larger clone turns up one base away. This entry comes from a study of T cells in Graves' hyperthyroidism and ophthalmopathy (dated by TCRdb to about 2019). General notes on the study: Peripheral blood was collected at initial diagnosis, before any treatment. TCR V-J signatures able to tell the groups apart were searched for in a discovery cohort of approximately 95 patients, of whom around 42 had Graves' ophthalmopathy and some 60 had stable Graves' hyperthyroidism. Prospective prediction of ophthalmopathy was tested in an independent validation cohort consisting of roughly 20 hyperthyroidism patients and some 17 patients who later progressed to ophthalmopathy. The approximately 95 discovery patients were divided at random into training and test sets in a 7:3 ratio. Thyroid tissue and blood T-cell repertoires from six Graves' hyperthyroidism patients were also compared in the study. After blood sampling, hyperthyroidism patients were treated with methimazole at a starting dose of 30 mg daily, and ophthalmopathy patients were treated with high-dose intravenous methylprednisolone. TCR Vbeta CDR3 sequencing of 140 or so peripheral blood samples (approximately 44 ophthalmopathy, over 70 hyperthyroidism and some 17 progressor patients) is reported in the paper. The investigation overall reported the following: Most expanded thyroid clonotypes (frequency above 0.001) were also found in blood, which suggests that blood repertoires may mirror thyroid immune responses. In cross-validation, a model built on a 13 V-J signature told ophthalmopathy apart from stable hyperthyroidism with less than 90% sensitivity and about 81% specificity, and in testing the same model reached 80%/75%. During validation, the model predicted progression to ophthalmopathy a median of approximately 6 months ahead of onset, with 60% to 71% sensitivity and roughly 75% specificity. No statistical method was used to fix the sample size in advance, and group allocation was not hidden from the investigators.

TCR beta CDR3 regions were amplified from RNA transcripts. A first-round RT-PCR of the TCR CDR3 used the HTBI primer set with the Qiagen OneStep RT-PCR kit. Libraries were constructed in a second round of multiplex PCR, after which size selection and purification were carried out. Paired-end sequencing of the libraries was performed with 100 bp reads on an Illumina HiSeq2000. The paper's processing steps were these. SOAPnuke was used to process the raw data, removing reads that contained adapters or uncalled bases, had a mean Phred below 15, or lacked an exact match to the constant primer or identifier. COPE v1.2.5 was used to merge high-quality paired reads, and clonotypes were defined as unique nucleotide sequences. Clonotypes were aligned to IMGT TRBV, TRBD and TRBJ reference segments using MiTCR v1.1. Analysis was restricted to V-J combinations with a frequency above 0.0001, which covered roughly 99% of repertoires. A TCS score was defined as the ratio between F50 (clonal expansion) and ExV (chaos), using BLOSUM62-based TCRdist between CDR3 peptides within each V-J. Welch's t-statistics and random forest reduced some 510 V-J features to 13, which were used in a naive Bayes classifier (R e1071). TCRdb reprocessed the public reads (quality trimming at Q25 with fastp, clone calling with MiXCR) and kept in-frame beta chains. Identical CDR3 protein sequences are pooled into one entry, listed with their most common genes and DNA. Here the V and J calls rest on TCRdb's processing, not on the authors' analysis. This sample holds around 560,000 distinct CDR3 sequences; over 15% were observed only once. 15% to 20% of the sample is taken by the ten largest.

Taken from cysteine to phenylalanine, the CDR3 has 16 residues. Only the CDR3 DNA is retained, 48 bases long and in frame from the first base. The germline V gene (reference sequence) sets CDR1 to LGHDT and CDR2 to YNNKEL. V is reduced by 3 bases and J by 2 bases, leaving a spacing of 16 bases between them. Stable Graves' hyperthyroidism was defined as the absence of progression to ophthalmopathy over 18 months of follow-up. The hyperthyroidism patients were between 18 and 65 years old and newly diagnosed, with a disease duration of less than 2 months. Exclusion was applied to patients with uncontrolled infections, other autoimmune diseases, pregnancy or lactation. Diagnoses were established on the basis of clinical symptoms, serum thyroxine and TRAb, thyroid ultrasound, and orbital computed tomography. PBMCs were separated from roughly 10 ml of fresh peripheral blood using Ficoll-Paque density gradient centrifugation. Trizol reagent was used to extract total RNA, and RNA quality was then checked on an Agilent 2100 Bioanalyzer.

Material: blood. The rearrangement joined TRBV3-1 to TRBJ1-2, with a weak D call of TRBD1 (5 bases match). The sequence derives from a woman between 18 and 29 years old with Graves' hyperthyroidism. The CDR3 reads as follows: CASSQPIRGENYGYTF. The nucleotide sequence is given as TGTGCCAGCAGCCAGCCGATTCGGGGGGAGAACTATGGCTACACCTTC.